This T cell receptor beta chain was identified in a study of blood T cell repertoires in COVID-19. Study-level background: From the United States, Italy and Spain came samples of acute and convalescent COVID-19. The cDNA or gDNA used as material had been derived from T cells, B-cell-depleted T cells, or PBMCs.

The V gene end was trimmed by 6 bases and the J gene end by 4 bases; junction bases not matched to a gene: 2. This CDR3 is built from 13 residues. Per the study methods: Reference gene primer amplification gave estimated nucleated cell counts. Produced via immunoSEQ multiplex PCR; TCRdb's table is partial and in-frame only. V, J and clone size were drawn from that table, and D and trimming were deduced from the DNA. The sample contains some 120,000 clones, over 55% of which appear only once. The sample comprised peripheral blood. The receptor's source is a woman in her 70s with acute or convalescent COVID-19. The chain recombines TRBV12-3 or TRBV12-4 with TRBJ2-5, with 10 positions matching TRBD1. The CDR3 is CASSRTGGETQYF. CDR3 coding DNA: TGTGCCAGCAGCCGGACAGGGGGAGAGACCCAGTACTTC.